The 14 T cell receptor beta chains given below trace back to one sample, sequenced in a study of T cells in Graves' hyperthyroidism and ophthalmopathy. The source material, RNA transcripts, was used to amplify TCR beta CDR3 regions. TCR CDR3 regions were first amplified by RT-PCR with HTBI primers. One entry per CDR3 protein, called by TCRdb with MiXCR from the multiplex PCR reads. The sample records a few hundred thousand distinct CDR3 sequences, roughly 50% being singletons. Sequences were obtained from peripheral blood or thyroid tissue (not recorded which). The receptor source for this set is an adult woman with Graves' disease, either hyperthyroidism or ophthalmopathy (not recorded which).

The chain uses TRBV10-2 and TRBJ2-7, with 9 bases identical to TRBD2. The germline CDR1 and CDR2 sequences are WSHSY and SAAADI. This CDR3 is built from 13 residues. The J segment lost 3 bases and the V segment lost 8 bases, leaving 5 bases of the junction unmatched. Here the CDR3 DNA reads TGCGCCAGCGGTCCTAGCGGGATCTACGAGCAGTACTTC. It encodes CASGPSGIYEQYF.

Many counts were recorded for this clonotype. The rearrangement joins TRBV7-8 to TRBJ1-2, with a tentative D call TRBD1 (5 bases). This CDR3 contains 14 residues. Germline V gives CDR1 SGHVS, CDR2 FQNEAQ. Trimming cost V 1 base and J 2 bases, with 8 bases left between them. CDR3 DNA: TGTGCCAGCAGCTTAGACAGGCGAAACTATGGCTACACCTTC. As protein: CASSLDRRNYGYTF.

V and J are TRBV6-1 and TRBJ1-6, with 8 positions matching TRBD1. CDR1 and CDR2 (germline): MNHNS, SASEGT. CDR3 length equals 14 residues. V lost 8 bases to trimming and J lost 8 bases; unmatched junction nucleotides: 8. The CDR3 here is CASGQGAGYSPLHF. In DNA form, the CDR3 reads TGTGCCAGCGGTCAGGGGGCGGGATATTCACCCCTCCACTTT.

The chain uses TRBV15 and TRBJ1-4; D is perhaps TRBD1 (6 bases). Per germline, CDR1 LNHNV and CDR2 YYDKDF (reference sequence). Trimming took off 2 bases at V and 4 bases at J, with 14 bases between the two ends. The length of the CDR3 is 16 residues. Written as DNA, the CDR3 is TGTGCCACCAGCAGACAAACAGGGCCGGGTAATGAAAAACTGTTTTTT. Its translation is CATSRQTGPGNEKLFF.

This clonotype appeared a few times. The CDR3: CASSMGFYQPQHF. In nucleotides, the CDR3 is TGTGCCAGTAGTATGGGGTTCTATCAGCCCCAGCATTTT. This rearrangement joins TRBV19 to TRBJ1-5, with D uncertain. CDR3 length: 13 amino acids. The germline V gene has CDR1 LNHDA and CDR2 SQIVND (reference sequence). Trimming cost V 3 bases and J 5 bases, with 8 bases left between them.

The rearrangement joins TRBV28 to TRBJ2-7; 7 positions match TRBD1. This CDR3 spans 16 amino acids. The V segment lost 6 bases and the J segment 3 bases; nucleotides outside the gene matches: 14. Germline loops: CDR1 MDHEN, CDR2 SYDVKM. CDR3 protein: CASSHLQAGGSYEQYF. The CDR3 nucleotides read TGTGCCAGCAGCCACCTCCAGGCAGGGGGAAGCTACGAGCAGTACTTC.

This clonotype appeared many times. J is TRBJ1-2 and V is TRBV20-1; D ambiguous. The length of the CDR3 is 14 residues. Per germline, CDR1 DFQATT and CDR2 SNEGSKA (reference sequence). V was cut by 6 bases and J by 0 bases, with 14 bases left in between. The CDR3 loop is CSAKAAQTNYGYTF. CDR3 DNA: TGCAGTGCGAAAGCGGCCCAGACTAACTATGGCTACACCTTC.

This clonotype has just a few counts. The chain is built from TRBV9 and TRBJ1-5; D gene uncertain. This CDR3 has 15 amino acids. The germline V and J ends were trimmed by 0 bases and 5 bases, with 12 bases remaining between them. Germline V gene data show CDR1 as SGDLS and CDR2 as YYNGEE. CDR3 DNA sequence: TGTGCCAGCAGCGTAGATGGTACGAGCTATCAGCCCCAGCATTTT. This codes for CASSVDGTSYQPQHF.

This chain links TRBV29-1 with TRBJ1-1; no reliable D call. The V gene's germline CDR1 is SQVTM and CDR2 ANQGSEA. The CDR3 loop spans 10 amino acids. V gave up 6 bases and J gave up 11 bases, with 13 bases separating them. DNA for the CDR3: TGCAGCGTCGGAGTAAGACGGGCTTTCTTT. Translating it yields CSVGVRRAFF. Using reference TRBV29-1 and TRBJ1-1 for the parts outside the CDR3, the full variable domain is SAVISQKPSRDICQRGTSLTIQCQVDSQVTMMFWYRQQPGQSLTLIATANQGSEATYESGFVIDKFPISRPNLTFSTLTVSNMSPEDSSIYLCSVGVRRAFFGQGTRLTVV.

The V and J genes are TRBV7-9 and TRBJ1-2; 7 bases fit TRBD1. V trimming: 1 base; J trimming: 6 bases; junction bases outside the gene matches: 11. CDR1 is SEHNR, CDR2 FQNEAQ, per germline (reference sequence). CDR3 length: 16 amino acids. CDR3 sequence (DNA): TGTGCCAGCAGCTTAGAGACGAAGGGGGCAGAGAATGGCTACACCTTC. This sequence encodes CASSLETKGAENGYTF.

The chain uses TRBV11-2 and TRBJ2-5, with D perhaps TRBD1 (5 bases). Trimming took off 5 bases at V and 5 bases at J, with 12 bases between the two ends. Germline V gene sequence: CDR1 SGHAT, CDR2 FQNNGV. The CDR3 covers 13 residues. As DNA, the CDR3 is TGTGCCAGCAGCCTACAGGCGTCGGAGACCCAGTACTTC. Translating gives CASSLQASETQYF.

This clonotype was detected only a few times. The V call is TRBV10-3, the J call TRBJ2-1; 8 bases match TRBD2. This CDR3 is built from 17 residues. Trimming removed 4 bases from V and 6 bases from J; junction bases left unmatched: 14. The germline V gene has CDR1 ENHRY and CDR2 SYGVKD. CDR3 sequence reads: CAISGRELAGGGNEQFF. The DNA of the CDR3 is TGTGCCATCAGTGGGAGGGAGCTTGCGGGGGGTGGCAATGAGCAGTTCTTC.

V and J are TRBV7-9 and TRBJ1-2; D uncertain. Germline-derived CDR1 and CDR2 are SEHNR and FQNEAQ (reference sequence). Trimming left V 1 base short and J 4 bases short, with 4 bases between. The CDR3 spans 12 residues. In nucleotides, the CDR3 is TGTGCCAGCAGCTTAGATGTCTATGGCTACACCTTC. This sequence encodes CASSLDVYGYTF.

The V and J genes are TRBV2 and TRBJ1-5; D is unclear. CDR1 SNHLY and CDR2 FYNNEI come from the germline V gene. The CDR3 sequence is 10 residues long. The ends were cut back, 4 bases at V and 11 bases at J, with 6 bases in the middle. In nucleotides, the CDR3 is TGTGCCAGCAGTGGAGAGACCCAGCATTTT. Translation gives CASSGETQHF. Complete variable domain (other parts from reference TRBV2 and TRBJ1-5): EPEVTQTPSHQVTQMGQEVILRCVPISNHLYFYWYRQILGQKVEFLVSFYNNEISEKSEIFDDQFSVERPDGSNFTLKIRSTKLEDSAMYFCASSGETQHFGDGTRLSIL.